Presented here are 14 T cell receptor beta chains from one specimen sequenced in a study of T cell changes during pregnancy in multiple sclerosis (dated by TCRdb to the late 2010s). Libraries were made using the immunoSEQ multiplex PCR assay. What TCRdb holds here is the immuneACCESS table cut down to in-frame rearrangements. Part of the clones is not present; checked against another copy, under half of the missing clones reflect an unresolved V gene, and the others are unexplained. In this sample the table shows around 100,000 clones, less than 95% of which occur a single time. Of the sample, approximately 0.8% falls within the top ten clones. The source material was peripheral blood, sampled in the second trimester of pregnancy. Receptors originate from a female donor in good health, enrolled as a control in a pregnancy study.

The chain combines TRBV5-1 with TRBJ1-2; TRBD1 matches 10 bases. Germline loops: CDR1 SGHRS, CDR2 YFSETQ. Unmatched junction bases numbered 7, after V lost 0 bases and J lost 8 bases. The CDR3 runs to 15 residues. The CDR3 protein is CASSLGGQGKRGYTF. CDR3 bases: TGCGCCAGCAGCTTGGGGGGACAGGGGAAGAGAGGCTACACCTTC.

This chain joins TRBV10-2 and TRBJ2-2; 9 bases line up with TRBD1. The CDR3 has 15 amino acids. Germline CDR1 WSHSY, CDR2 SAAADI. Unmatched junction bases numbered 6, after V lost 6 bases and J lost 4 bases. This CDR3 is CASRAGTGRTGELFF. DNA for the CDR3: TGCGCCAGCAGGGCCGGGACAGGGCGCACCGGGGAGCTGTTTTTT.

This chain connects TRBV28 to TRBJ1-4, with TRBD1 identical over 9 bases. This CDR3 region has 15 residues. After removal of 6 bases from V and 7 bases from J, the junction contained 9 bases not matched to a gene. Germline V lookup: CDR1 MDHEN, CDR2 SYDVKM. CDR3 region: CASRLGTGNREKLFF. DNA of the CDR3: TGTGCCAGCAGACTTGGGACAGGGAATCGTGAAAAACTGTTTTTT.

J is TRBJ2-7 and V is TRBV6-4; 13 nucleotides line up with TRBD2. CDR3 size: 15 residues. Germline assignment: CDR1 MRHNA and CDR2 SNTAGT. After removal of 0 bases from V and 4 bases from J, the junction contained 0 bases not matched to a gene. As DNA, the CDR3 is TGTGCCAGCAGTGACTCGACTAGCGGGGGGTACGAGCAGTACTTC. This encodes CASSDSTSGGYEQYF.

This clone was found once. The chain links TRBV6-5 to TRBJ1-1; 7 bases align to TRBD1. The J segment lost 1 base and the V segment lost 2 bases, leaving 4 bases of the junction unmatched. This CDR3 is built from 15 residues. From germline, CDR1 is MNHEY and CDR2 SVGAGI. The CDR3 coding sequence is TGTGCCAGCAGTTACCGGACAGGCGCGAACACTGAAGCTTTCTTT. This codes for CASSYRTGANTEAFF.

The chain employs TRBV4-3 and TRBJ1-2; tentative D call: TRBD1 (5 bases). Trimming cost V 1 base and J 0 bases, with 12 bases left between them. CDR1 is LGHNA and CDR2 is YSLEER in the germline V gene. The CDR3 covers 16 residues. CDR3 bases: TGCGCCAGCAGCCAAGCCCTTCAGGGTCCTAACTATGGCTACACCTTC. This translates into CASSQALQGPNYGYTF.

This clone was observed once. This CDR3 reads CASSLGQGGRNEQFF. In DNA form, the CDR3 reads TGTGCCAGCAGTTTAGGACAGGGTGGGCGCAATGAGCAGTTCTTC. The V call is TRBV28, the J call TRBJ2-1; 8 bases agree with TRBD1. In germline, CDR1 is MDHEN, CDR2 SYDVKM. The CDR3 totals 15 residues. V trimming: 2 bases; J trimming: 6 bases; junction bases outside the gene matches: 6.

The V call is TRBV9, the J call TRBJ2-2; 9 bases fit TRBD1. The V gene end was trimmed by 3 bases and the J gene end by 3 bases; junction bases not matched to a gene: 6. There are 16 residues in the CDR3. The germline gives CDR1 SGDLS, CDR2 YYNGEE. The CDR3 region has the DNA TGTGCCAGCAGCGCGGACAGGGGACCATACACCGGGGAGCTGTTTTTT. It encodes CASSADRGPYTGELFF.

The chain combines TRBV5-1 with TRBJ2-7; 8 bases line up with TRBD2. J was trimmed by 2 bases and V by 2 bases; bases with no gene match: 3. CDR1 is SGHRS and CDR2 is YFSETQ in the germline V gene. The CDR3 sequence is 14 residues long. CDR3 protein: CASSFGTRTYEQYF. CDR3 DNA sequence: TGCGCCAGCAGCTTTGGGACTAGGACCTACGAGCAGTACTTC.

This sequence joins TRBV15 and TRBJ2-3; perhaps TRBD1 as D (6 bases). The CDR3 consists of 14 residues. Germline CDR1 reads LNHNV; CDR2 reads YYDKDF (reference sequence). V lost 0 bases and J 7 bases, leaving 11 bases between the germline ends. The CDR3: CATSRDLGGHTQYF. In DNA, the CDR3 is TGTGCCACCAGCAGAGATCTAGGGGGACATACGCAGTATTTT.

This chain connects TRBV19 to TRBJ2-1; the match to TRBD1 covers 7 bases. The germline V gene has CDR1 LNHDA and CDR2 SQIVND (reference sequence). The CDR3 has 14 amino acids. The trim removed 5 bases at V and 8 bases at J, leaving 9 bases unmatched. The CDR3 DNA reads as TGTGCCAGTAGTTTCGACAGGGAAGGCGATGAGCAGTTCTTC. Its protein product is CASSFDREGDEQFF. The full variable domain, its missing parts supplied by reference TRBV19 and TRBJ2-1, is DGGITQSPKYLFRKEGQNVTLSCEQNLNHDAMYWYRQDPGQGLRLIYYSQIVNDFQKGDIAEGYSVSREKKESFPLTVTSAQKNPTAFYLCASSFDREGDEQFFGPGTRLTVL.

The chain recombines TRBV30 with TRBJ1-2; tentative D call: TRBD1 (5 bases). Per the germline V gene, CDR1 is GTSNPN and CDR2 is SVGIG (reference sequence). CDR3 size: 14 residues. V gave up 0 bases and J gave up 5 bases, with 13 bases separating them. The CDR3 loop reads CAWSVLGQGYGYTF. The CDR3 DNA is TGTGCCTGGAGTGTACTGGGGCAGGGATATGGCTACACCTTC. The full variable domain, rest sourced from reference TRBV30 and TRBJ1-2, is SQTIHQWPATLVQPVGSPLSLECTVEGTSNPNLYWYRQAAGRGLQLLFYSVGIGQISSEVPQNLSASRPQDRQFILSSKKLLLSDSGFYLCAWSVLGQGYGYTFGSGTRLTVV.

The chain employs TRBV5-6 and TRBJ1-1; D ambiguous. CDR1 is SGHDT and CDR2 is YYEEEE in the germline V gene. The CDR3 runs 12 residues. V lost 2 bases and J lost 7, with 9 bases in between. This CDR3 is CASSFRFNEAFF. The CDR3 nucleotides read TGTGCCAGCAGCTTCAGATTTAATGAAGCTTTCTTT.

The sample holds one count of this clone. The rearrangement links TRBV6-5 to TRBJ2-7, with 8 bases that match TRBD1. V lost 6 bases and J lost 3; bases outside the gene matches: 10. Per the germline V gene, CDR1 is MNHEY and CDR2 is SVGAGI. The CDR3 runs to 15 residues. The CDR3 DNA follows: TGTGCCAGCAGGGGGGGACAGGTCACTGTCTACGAGCAGTACTTC. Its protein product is CASRGGQVTVYEQYF.